This T cell receptor beta chain is from a study of T-cell memory formation after mild COVID-19. Broader study findings: Prior to infection, memory already included some responding clones, suggesting cross-reactive memory joined. Later expanders leaned CD4+, whereas clones that contracted between day 15 and 85 were balanced CD4/CD8. CD4+ clones that contracted lay mainly in CM and EM; CD8+ ones lay in EMRA.

TCRdb independently ran MiXCR on the 5' RACE reads; one entry per CDR3 protein. The data show some 130,000 distinct CDR3 sequences, 16% seen once. Regarding this clonotype: Its antigen is still unknown.

Sequences were obtained from PBMCs or a T cell subset sorted from them (not recorded which). This sequence was found in an adult woman who had mild COVID-19 (a few samples of this study predate the infection). Cell type and time point are not known.

The CDR3 sequence is CSAKGGSYNSPLHF. CDR3 nucleotide sequence: TGCAGTGCAAAAGGGGGGTCCTATAATTCACCCCTCCACTTT. The J gene is TRBJ1-6, the V gene TRBV20-1; a weak D match, TRBD1 (6 bases). V was shortened by 6 bases and J by 1 base, with 10 bases between the two germline ends. The length of the CDR3 is 14 residues. The germline V gene has CDR1 DFQATT and CDR2 SNEGSKA (reference sequence).